This T cell receptor beta chain was documented in a study of blood T cell repertoires in COVID-19 (dated by TCRdb to 2020 to 2022). About the investigation overall: The collaborator samples originated in the United States, Italy and Spain and spanned the acute and convalescent phases of COVID-19. The prospective study material was composed of cDNA or gDNA derived from T cells, B-cell-depleted T cells, or PBMCs. Sample metadata almost always included a de-identified subject ID, COVID-19 status, age in years and sex. Samples came from the ongoing ImmuneRACE study (first 160 participants) plus 1,254 subjects from 6 global collaborators. Subjects who had been exposed to COVID-19, were actively infected with it, or had recovered from it provided the deeply sampled blood TCRbeta repertoires that made up the dataset. Where HLA class I and class II types were available, the types were taken from metadata supplied by the sample provider, not from assay-based typing. The repertoires were released in a freely available public database intended as a resource for research on the immune response to SARS-CoV-2. Study-wide conclusions, independent of this receptor: Clinical and demographic metadata were provided uncurated, with the amount varying by source and participant.

The collaborating institutions used their own protocols to collect whole blood in K2EDTA tubes. For TCRbeta analysis, collaborators shipped samples in one of three forms: frozen whole blood, isolated PBMCs, or DNA extracted from either of those sample types. Turning to this clone: The specificity of this receptor is unknown. No much larger clonotype is one base removed from it; base qualities were not supplied.

TCRbeta CDR3 regions were amplified from genomic DNA using the immunoSEQ Assay, a bias-controlled multiplex PCR. Concerning the study's data processing: The number of nucleated cells in each sample was estimated by amplification of reference gene primers within the assay. To quantify the absolute abundance of each unique TCRbeta CDR3 rearrangement, sequence reads were collapsed and filtered. For each sample, productive Simpson clonality was calculated as the square root of Simpson's diversity index over productive rearrangements. Held by TCRdb, this immuneACCESS table contains in-frame sequences only and omits some clones. Under half of the omission traces to an unresolved V gene where checked; the cause of the rest is unknown. The V and J calls and clone size are taken from that table; D and trimming were inferred from the DNA. Within this sample are over 100,000 clones, with 85% to 90% of them counted one time only. The top ten clonotypes cover less than 1.5% of the sample.

The CDR3, from cysteine to phenylalanine, totals 15 residues. This entry keeps only the CDR3 DNA: 45 bases, framed from base 1. According to the germline V gene, CDR1 reads SGHTA and CDR2 reads FQGNSA. For this chain, trimming is 8 bases at the V end and 5 bases at the J end, and the number of junction bases without a gene match is 12. Sequenced input: peripheral blood. The source is a human donor in a cohort sampled during active COVID-19. This chain joins TRBV7-2 to TRBJ2-3, with 8 middle bases fitting TRBD2. At the DNA level, the sequence is TGTGCCAGCGGTGTTGGCGGGGGGCCGGGAGATACGCAGTATTTT. Its translation is CASGVGGGPGDTQYF.